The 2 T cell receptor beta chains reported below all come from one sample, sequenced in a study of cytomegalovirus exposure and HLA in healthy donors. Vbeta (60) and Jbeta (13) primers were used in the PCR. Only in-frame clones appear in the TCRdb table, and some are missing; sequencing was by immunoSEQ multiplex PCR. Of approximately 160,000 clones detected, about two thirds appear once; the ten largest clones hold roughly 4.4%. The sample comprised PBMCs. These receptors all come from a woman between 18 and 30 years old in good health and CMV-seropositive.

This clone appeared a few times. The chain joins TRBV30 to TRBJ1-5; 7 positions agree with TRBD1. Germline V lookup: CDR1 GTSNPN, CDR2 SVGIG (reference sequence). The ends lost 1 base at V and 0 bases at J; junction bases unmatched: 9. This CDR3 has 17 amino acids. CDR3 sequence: CAWSATGTAYSNQPQHF. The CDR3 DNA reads TGTGCCTGGAGTGCGACCGGGACAGCGTATAGCAATCAGCCCCAGCATTTT.

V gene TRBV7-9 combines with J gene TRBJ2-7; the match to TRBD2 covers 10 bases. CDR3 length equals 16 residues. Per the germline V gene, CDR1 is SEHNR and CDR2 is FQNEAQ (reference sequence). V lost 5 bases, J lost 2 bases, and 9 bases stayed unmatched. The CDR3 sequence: CASSLTSGVLAYEQYF. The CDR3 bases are TGTGCCAGCAGCCTTACTAGCGGGGTTCTGGCCTACGAGCAGTACTTC.